This record covers a single T cell receptor (beta chain). Its antigen is unidentified. These data belong to a study of Ad26.COV2.S vaccination and SARS-CoV-2 variants. As to treatment: some 20 received Ad26.COV2.S at low or high dose, single or two shots; about 5 received placebo; per-sample allocation not given. The samples date from day 63 after the first vaccine or placebo injection. Based in Boston, the donor was an adult of 18-55 years. General study findings and limits: After vaccination, substantial breadth of spike-specific CD8+ and CD4+ responses was reported. Vaccine recipients and placebo recipients showed similar non-spike TCR breadth.

With 4 bases clipped from V and 2 bases from J, the junction kept 18 bases outside the gene matches. The germline gives CDR1 MNHEY, CDR2 SVGEGT. The CDR3 sequence is 21 residues long. This table comes from immunoSEQ multiplex PCR, and its TCRdb copy is limited to in-frame clones, with some not included. Altogether 400,000 to 500,000 clones are present, 88% being singletons, with the ten largest covering 3.6%. The sequenced sample was peripheral blood, obtained in a trial of Ad26.COV2.S vaccine versus placebo. This sequence originates from a person between 18 and 65 years old who received the Ad26.COV2.S COVID-19 vaccine or a placebo. This chain joins TRBV6-2 or TRBV6-3 and TRBJ2-6; the match to TRBD1 covers 9 bases. The DNA for the CDR3 is TGTGCCAGCAGTTGGGCTTACTCAGGCGGACAGGGGTCTCCTGGGGCCAACGTCCTGACTTTC. Translating it yields CASSWAYSGGQGSPGANVLTF.